What follows describes a single T cell receptor beta chain. As yet, its antigen is unknown. Amplification used 60 Vbeta primers and 13 Jbeta primers. The repertoire was sequenced with immunoSEQ multiplex PCR; TCRdb's copy has only in-frame clones and lacks some. Of 150,000 or so clones listed, 75% to 90% are singletons. The data belong to a study of cytomegalovirus exposure and HLA in healthy donors. Looking at the study overall: Across more than 350 genotyped donors, just over 80% landed in the Caucasian-associated ancestry cluster. Study-level points and caveats: TCR beta sequences reportedly predicted most subjects' HLA-A and HLA-B alleles accurately.

Healthy bone marrow donors made up the donors. The study sampled nominally healthy donors, though unrecorded immune exposures were likely. Specimen: PBMCs. This clonotype originated in a woman aged 18-35 years in good health and CMV-seronegative.

The CDR3 nucleotides are TGTGCCTGGGTAGAGTCTCCCTATGGCTACACCTTC. This sequence encodes CAWVESPYGYTF. The rearrangement links TRBV30 to TRBJ1-2, with D uncertain. CDR3 length: 12 residues. Germline lookup yields CDR1 GTSNPN and CDR2 SVGIG (reference sequence). Trimming stripped 5 bases from V and 4 bases from J, with 11 bases between.